This T cell receptor beta chain originates from a study of CD8 T cells in ankylosing spondylitis. Study outcomes and limitations: Matched synovial fluid from ankylosing spondylitis patients was reported to be enriched for disease-linked clones.

A remark on this clonotype: Its antigen remains unidentified.

Each CDR3 protein is one row after TCRdb ran MiXCR on the 5' RACE reads. The table lists over 150,000 distinct CDR3 sequences, roughly 13% of them singletons. The V end lost 0 bases, the J end lost 0 bases, and 9 bases lay between the germline ends. Germline-derived CDR1 and CDR2 are SGHRS and YFSETQ. The CDR3 is made up of 15 amino acids. The sequence was obtained from a male donor with ankylosing spondylitis or in good health (not recorded which). The material sequenced was blood, either unsorted or a sorted T cell fraction (not recorded which). The genes are TRBV5-1 and TRBJ1-1; unclear D gene. The DNA for the CDR3 is TGCGCCAGCAGCTTGGAGGGCAGACTGAACACTGAAGCTTTCTTT. Translated: CASSLEGRLNTEAFF.